Below, 2 T cell receptor beta chains from the same sample are listed, as sequenced in a study of Tregs in tolerant kidney transplant recipients. Only in-frame clones appear in the TCRdb table, and some are missing; sequencing was by immunoSEQ multiplex PCR. This sample yields over 50,000 clones, of which 80% to 90% are seen a single time; under 6.5% belongs to the top ten. The sample consisted of CD4+ T cells from blood. Receptor source: a human donor in good health.

The J gene is TRBJ2-5, the V gene TRBV25-1; 8 nucleotides match TRBD1. The CDR3 sequence is 13 residues long. After removal of 5 bases from V and 5 bases from J, the junction contained 4 bases not matched to a gene. Germline assignment: CDR1 MGHDK and CDR2 SYGVNS. CDR3 amino acids: CASSPGDRETQYF. The CDR3 DNA reads as TGTGCCAGCAGTCCCGGGGACAGGGAGACCCAGTACTTC.

The V and J genes are TRBV27 and TRBJ2-2, with D unresolved. Trimming shortened V by 5 bases and J by 4 bases, and 11 bases separated the two germline ends. CDR3 length: 14 amino acids. Per the germline V gene, CDR1 is MNHEY and CDR2 is SMNVEV (reference sequence). CDR3 in amino acids: CASSRATGTGELFF. Written as DNA, the CDR3 is TGTGCCAGCAGTCGAGCGACGGGCACCGGGGAGCTGTTTTTT.